This TCR beta chain originates from a study of cytomegalovirus exposure and HLA in healthy donors. Sequencing used immunoSEQ multiplex PCR; TCRdb keeps in-frame clones, though not all of them. The sample includes 300,000 to 450,000 clones, roughly 89% of them seen just once. Sequenced input: PBMCs. The source of this sequence is a woman under 30 in good health and CMV-seronegative.

CDR3 amino acids: CASSSPGTGRHEQFF. In DNA form, the CDR3 reads TGCGCCAGCAGCTCTCCCGGGACAGGGAGGCATGAGCAGTTCTTC. This sequence joins TRBV5-1 and TRBJ2-1; 9 bases align to TRBD1. CDR3 length equals 15 residues. CDR1 SGHRS and CDR2 YFSETQ come from the germline V gene. V lost 3 bases to trimming and J lost 8 bases; unmatched junction nucleotides: 9.